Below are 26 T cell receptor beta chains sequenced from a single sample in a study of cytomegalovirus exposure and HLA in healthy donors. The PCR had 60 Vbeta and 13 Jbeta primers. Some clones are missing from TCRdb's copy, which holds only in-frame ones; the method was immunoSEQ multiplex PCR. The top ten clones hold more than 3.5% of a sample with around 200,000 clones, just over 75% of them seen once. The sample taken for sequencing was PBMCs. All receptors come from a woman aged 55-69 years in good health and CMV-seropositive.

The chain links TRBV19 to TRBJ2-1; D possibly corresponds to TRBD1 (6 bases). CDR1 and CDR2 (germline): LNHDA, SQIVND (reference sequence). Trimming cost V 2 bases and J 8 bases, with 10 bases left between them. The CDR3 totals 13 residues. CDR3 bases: TGTGCCAGTAGTATACTAGAGGGGGATGAGCAGTTCTTC. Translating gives CASSILEGDEQFF.

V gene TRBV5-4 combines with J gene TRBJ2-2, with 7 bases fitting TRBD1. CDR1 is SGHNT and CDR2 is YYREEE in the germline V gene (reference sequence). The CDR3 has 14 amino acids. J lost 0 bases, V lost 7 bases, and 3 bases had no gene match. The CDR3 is CASHRGSNTGELFF. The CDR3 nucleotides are TGTGCCAGCCACAGGGGTTCGAACACCGGGGAGCTGTTTTTT.

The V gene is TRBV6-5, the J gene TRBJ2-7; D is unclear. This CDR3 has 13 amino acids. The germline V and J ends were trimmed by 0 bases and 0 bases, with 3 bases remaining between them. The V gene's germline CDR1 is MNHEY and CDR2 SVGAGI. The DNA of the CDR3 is TGTGCCAGCAGTTACTCTTACTCCTACGAGCAGTACTTC. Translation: CASSYSYSYEQYF.

The CDR3: CASSIRGQVTEAFF. The DNA for the CDR3 is TGTGCCAGTAGTATTAGGGGCCAGGTCACTGAAGCTTTCTTT. This chain uses TRBV19 with TRBJ1-1; D is perhaps TRBD1 (5 bases). The CDR3 spans 14 residues. The germline V and J ends were trimmed by 3 bases and 4 bases, with 12 bases remaining between them. Germline loops: CDR1 LNHDA, CDR2 SQIVND (reference sequence).

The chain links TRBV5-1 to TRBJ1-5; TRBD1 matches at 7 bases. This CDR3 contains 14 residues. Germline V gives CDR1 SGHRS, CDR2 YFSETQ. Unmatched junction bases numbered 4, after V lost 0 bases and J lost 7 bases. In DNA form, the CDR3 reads TGCGCCAGCAGCTTGGAAGGGGGCGGACAGCCCCAGCATTTT. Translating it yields CASSLEGGGQPQHF.

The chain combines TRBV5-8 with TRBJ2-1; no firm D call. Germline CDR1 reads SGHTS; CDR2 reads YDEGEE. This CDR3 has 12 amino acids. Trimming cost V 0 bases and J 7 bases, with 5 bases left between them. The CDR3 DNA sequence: TGTGCCAGCAGCTTGGCCGGGAATGAGCAGTTCTTC. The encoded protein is CASSLAGNEQFF.

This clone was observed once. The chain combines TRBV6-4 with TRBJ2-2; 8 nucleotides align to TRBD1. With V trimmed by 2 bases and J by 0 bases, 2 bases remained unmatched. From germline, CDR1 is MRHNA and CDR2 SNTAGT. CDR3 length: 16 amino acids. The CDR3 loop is CASSDRQGTNTGELFF. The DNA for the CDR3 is TGTGCCAGCAGTGACAGACAGGGGACGAACACCGGGGAGCTGTTTTTT.

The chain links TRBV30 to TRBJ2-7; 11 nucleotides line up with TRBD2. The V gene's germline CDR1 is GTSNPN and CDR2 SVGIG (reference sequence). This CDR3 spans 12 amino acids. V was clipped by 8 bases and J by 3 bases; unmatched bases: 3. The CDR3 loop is CAGTSGSYEQYF. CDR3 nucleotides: TGTGCCGGTACTAGCGGGAGCTACGAGCAGTACTTC.

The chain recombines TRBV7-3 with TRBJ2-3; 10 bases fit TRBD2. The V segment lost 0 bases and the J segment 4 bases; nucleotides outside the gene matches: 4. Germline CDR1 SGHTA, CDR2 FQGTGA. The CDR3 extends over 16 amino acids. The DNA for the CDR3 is TGTGCCAGCAGCTTAACGTCCAGCGGGGGGGCAGATACGCAGTATTTT. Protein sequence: CASSLTSSGGADTQYF.

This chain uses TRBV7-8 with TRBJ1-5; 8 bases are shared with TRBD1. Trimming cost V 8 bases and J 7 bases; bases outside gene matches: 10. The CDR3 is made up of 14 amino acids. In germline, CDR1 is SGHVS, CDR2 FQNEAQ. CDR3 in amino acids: CASAGGLLEQPQHF. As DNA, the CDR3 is TGTGCCAGCGCAGGGGGCCTTTTGGAGCAGCCCCAGCATTTT.

Here the CDR3 reads CASSLPTGLKQPQHF. CDR3 DNA sequence: TGTGCCAGCAGCTTACCGACAGGGCTGAAACAGCCCCAGCATTTT. The V call is TRBV28, the J call TRBJ1-5; 7 bases are shared with TRBD1. Germline loops: CDR1 MDHEN, CDR2 SYDVKM. Trimming cost V 6 bases and J 7 bases; bases outside gene matches: 12. CDR3 length: 15 residues.

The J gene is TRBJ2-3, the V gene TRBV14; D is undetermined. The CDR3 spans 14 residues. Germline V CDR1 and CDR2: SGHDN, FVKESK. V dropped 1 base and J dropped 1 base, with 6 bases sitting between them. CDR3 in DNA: TGTGCCAGCAGCCAAGGGCTCCGCACAGATACGCAGTATTTT. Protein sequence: CASSQGLRTDTQYF. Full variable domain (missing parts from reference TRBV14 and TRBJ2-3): EAGVTQFPSHSVIEKGQTVTLRCDPISGHDNLYWYRRVMGKEIKFLLHFVKESKQDESGMPNNRFLAERTGGTYSTLKVQPAELEDSGVYFCASSQGLRTDTQYFGPGTRLTVL.

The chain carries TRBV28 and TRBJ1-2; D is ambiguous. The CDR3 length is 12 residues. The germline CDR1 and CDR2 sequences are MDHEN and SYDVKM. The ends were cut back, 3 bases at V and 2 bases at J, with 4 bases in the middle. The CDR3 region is CASSFQNYGYTF. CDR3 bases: TGTGCCAGCAGTTTTCAAAACTATGGCTACACCTTC.

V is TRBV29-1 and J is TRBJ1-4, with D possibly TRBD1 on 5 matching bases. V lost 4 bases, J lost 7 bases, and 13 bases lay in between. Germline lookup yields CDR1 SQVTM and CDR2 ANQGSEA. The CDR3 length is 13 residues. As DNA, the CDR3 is TGCAGCGTTGTAAGGGGTTTAGGTGAAAAACTGTTTTTT. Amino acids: CSVVRGLGEKLFF.

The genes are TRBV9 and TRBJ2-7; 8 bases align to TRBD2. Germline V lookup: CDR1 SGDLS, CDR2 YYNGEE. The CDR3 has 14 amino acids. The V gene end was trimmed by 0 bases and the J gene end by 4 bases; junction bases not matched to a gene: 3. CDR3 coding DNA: TGTGCCAGCAGCGTAGGAGCGGGGGCGTACGAGCAGTACTTC. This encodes CASSVGAGAYEQYF.

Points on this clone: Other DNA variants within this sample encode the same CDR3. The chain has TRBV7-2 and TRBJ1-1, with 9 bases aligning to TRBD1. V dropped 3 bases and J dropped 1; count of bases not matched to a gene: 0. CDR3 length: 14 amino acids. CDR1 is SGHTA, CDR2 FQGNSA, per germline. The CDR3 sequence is CASSLGQGNTEAFF. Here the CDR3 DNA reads TGTGCCAGCAGCTTGGGACAGGGGAACACTGAAGCTTTCTTT.

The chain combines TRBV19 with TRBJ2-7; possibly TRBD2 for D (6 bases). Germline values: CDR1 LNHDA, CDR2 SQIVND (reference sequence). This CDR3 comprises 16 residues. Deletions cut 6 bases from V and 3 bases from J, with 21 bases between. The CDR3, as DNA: TGTGCCAGTAGAGAACAAGACGACGGGAGCGTCTACGAGCAGTACTTC. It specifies CASREQDDGSVYEQYF.

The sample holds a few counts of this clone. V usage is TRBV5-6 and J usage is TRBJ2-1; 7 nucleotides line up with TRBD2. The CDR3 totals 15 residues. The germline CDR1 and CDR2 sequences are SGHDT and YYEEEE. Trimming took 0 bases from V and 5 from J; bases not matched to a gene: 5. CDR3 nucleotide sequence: TGTGCCAGCAGCTTGGGGACTAGTTCTCACAATGAGCAGTTCTTC. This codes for CASSLGTSSHNEQFF.

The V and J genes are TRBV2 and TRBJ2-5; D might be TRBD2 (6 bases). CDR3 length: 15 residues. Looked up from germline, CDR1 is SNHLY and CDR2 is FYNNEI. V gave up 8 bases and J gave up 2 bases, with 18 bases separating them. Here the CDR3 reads CASVAGGLIQETQYF. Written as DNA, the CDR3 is TGTGCCAGCGTGGCCGGAGGGCTAATTCAAGAGACCCAGTACTTC.

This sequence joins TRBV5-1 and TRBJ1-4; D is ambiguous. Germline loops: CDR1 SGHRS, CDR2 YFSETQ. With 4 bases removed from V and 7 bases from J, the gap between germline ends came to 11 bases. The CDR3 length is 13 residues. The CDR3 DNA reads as TGCGCCAGCAGCCGAGGGAGAGGTGAAAAACTGTTTTTT. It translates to CASSRGRGEKLFF.

The CDR3 bases are TGTGCCAGCAGCTTAGCGCGTACTAGCGGGGGCTTTTACACAGATACGCAGTATTTT. Amino acids: CASSLARTSGGFYTDTQYF. The V and J genes are TRBV7-2 and TRBJ2-3; 11 bases fit TRBD2. Germline V CDR1 and CDR2: SGHTA, FQGNSA. The V segment lost 0 bases and the J segment 2 bases; nucleotides outside the gene matches: 10. The CDR3 runs 19 residues.

CDR3 sequence reads: CASGPGQLNYGYTF. The CDR3 DNA is TGTGCCAGCGGCCCGGGACAGCTTAACTATGGCTACACCTTC. The chain recombines TRBV2 with TRBJ1-2; 7 positions match TRBD1. V dropped 8 bases and J dropped 1; count of bases not matched to a gene: 7. The germline CDR1 and CDR2 sequences are SNHLY and FYNNEI. The CDR3 totals 14 residues.

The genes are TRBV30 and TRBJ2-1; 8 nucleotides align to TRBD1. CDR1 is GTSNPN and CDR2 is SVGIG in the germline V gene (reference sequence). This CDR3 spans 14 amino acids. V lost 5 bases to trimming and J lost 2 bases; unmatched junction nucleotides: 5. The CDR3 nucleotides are TGTGCCTGGTCAGGACAGGGTACCTACAATGAGCAGTTCTTC. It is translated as CAWSGQGTYNEQFF.

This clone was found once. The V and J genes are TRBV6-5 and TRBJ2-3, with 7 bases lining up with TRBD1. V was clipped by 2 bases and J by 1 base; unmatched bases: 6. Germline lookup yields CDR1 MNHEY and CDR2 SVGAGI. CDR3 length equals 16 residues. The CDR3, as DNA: TGTGCCAGCAGTTACGATTGGCAGGGGGGCACAGATACGCAGTATTTT. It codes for CASSYDWQGGTDTQYF.

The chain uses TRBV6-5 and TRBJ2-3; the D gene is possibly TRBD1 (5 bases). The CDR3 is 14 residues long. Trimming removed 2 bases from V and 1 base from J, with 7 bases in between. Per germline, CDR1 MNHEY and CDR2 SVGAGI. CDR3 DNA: TGTGCCAGCAGTTACCAACAGGGCACAGATACGCAGTATTTT. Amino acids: CASSYQQGTDTQYF.

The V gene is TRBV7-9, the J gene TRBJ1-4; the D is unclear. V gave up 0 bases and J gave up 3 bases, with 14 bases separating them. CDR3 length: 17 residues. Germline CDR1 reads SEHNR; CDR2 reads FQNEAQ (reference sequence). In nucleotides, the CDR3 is TGTGCCAGCAGCTTAGCGCTAAGAGGGATAGCTAATGAAAAACTGTTTTTT. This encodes CASSLALRGIANEKLFF.